This TCR beta chain emerged from a study of CD8 T cells in ankylosing spondylitis. A few counts support this clonotype. One entry per CDR3 protein, called by TCRdb with MiXCR from the 5' RACE reads. Of fewer than 200,000 distinct CDR3 sequences detected, around 18% appear once; the ten largest clones hold roughly 7.7%. Specimen: blood, either unsorted or a sorted T cell fraction (not recorded which). This TCR was sampled from a male donor with ankylosing spondylitis or in good health (not recorded which).

CDR3 sequence: CASSLETNSYNEQFF. DNA for the CDR3: TGCGCCAGCAGCTTGGAAACAAACTCCTACAATGAGCAGTTCTTC. The rearrangement uses TRBV5-1 and TRBJ2-1; D gene unclear. V lost 0 bases and J lost 0, with 7 bases in between. The CDR3 has 15 residues. The germline V gene encodes CDR1 SGHRS and CDR2 YFSETQ.